These T cell receptor beta chains were read from a single sample in a study of CD8+CD57+ T cells in acquired aplastic anemia. TCRdb ran MiXCR on the reads and lists one entry per CDR3 protein. The sample consists of some 150,000 distinct CDR3 sequences, about 40% of them appearing once. Sequencing used sorted CD4+, CD8+, or CD8+CD57+ T cells (not recorded which) from PBMCs. The receptors derive from a human donor in good health, serving as a control. Both conserved end residues are part of each CDR3. A D gene is named only where the DNA matches it firmly. A row's size may be missing; if present it is once, few, many or a size class.

TRBD2,TRBJ2-1,TRBV10-3,many,TGTGCCATCAGTGAGTCACGGGGGGGCCTCAATGAGCAGTTCTTC,CAISESRGGLNEQFF
.,TRBJ1-1,TRBV29-1,.,TGCAGCGTTGAATCGTGGACTGAAGCTTTCTTT,CSVESWTEAFF
.,TRBJ1-5,TRBV20-1,many,TGCAGTGCCAGTGATAGCAATCAGCCCCAGCATTTT,CSASDSNQPQHF
.,TRBJ2-5,TRBV24-1,many,TGTGCCACCAGTGATTCCGGGATCGGCAGTCAAGAGACCCAGTACTTC,CATSDSGIGSQETQYF
.,TRBJ1-2,TRBV5-1,.,TGCGCCAGCAGCTCCGGGGGTGCCTACACCTTC,CASSSGGAYTF
.,TRBJ2-3,TRBV20-1,many,TGCAGTGCTAGTAAAAACAAGGGCACAGATACGCAGTATTTT,CSASKNKGTDTQYF
TRBD2,TRBJ2-5,TRBV15,.,TGTGCCACCAGCAGATCCGGGGGGGCCCGGGAGACCCAGTACTTC,CATSRSGGARETQYF
.,TRBJ1-5,TRBV20-1,many,TGCAGTGCCAGTCGGGTTGGCAATCAGCCCCAGCATTTT,CSASRVGNQPQHF
.,TRBJ1-1,TRBV19,many,TGTGCCAGTAGTATGATAGGACAGATTAGCGGGGCGAACACTGAAGCTTTCTTT,CASSMIGQISGANTEAFF
TRBD1,TRBJ2-7,TRBV19,.,TGTGCCAGTAGTTTCGGACAGGGCGAGCAGTACTTC,CASSFGQGEQYF
.,TRBJ1-5,TRBV2,many,TGTGCCAGCAGAAAAACAGGAAACAATCAGCCCCAGCATTTT,CASRKTGNNQPQHF
.,TRBJ2-5,TRBV11-3,.,TGTGCCAGCAGCTTAGGGGCTGGGCTTCTAGAGACCCAGTACTTC,CASSLGAGLLETQYF
.,TRBJ1-5,TRBV5-6,.,TGTGCCAGCAGCTTGTATGGCCAGCGCAATCAGCCCCAGCATTTT,CASSLYGQRNQPQHF
TRBD2,TRBJ2-1,TRBV15,.,TGTGCCACCAGCAGAGATCGCCTAGCGGGAGGCGAGCAGTTCTTC,CATSRDRLAGGEQFF
TRBD1,TRBJ1-2,TRBV11-2,.,TGTGCCAGCAGCTCACAGTTCCGGGACAGGGCAGCTAACTATGGCTACACCTTC,CASSSQFRDRAANYGYTF
.,TRBJ1-2,TRBV10-3,few,TGTGCCATCAGTGAGTCGCAGGAAAGACAACCAGGGCGCGGCTACACCTTC,CAISESQERQPGRGYTF
.,TRBJ2-1,TRBV10-2,.,TGCGCCAGCAGTGAAATGGGGCCTCAATGGGATGAGCAGTCCTTC,CASSEMGPQWDEQSF
.,TRBJ2-1,TRBV5-1,few,TGCGCCAGCAGCCGAATGATCAGGGAAGAGCAGTTCTTC,CASSRMIREEQFF
TRBD1,TRBJ2-7,TRBV12-3/TRBV12-4,.,TGTGCCAGCAGTGGCCGGACAGGGGGCCACGAGCAGCACTTC,CASSGRTGGHEQHF
TRBD1,TRBJ2-1,TRBV5-1,few,TGCGCCAGCAGCTTGGGGACAGGGGGCCCCTACAATGAGCAGTTCTTC,CASSLGTGGPYNEQFF
TRBD1,TRBJ2-7,TRBV29-1,.,TGCAGCGTGGGCCCGGGACAGGGGTCGGAAGAGCAGTACTTC,CSVGPGQGSEEQYF
.,TRBJ2-2,TRBV7-6,.,TGTGCCAGCAGCTTAGAGGCAGCCCTACCTAACACCGGGGAGCTGTTTTTT,CASSLEAALPNTGELFF
TRBD1,TRBJ2-1,TRBV29-1,.,TGCAGCGTCGGACAGGGGGCCTTTACCTACAATGAGCAGTTCTTC,CSVGQGAFTYNEQFF
.,TRBJ1-6,TRBV25-1,once,TGTGCCAGCAGTGCACAGGATGGTTCACCCCTCCACTTT,CASSAQDGSPLHF
TRBD1,TRBJ2-7,TRBV20-1,.,TGCAGTACTACCAAGGGGACAGGGAGCTTCTACGAGCAGTACTTC,CSTTKGTGSFYEQYF
.,TRBJ1-6,TRBV27,many,TGTGCCAGCAGTTTAGCCAGCCACCGGTGGGATTCACCCCTCCACTTT,CASSLASHRWDSPLHF
.,TRBJ2-5,TRBV2,.,TGTGTTAGCTCGGGACAACGAGAGACCCAGTACTTC,CVSSGQRETQYF
.,TRBJ2-7,TRBV10-1,.,TGCGCCAGCAGTGACCCGGGGGTAGCGGAGTACGAGCAGTACTTC,CASSDPGVAEYEQYF
.,TRBJ2-7,TRBV5-1,once,TGCGCCGGCACAGGAGGTGGTCCCCTCTACGAGCGGTACTTC,CAGTGGGPLYERYF
TRBD2,TRBJ2-3,TRBV15,few,TGTGCCACCAGCAGGGGGACTAGCGGGAGGGCCACAGATACGCAGTATTTT,CATSRGTSGRATDTQYF
.,TRBJ2-2,TRBV5-1,many,TGCGCCAGCAGCTTGGGGGACGCATCGCCGGGGGAGCTGTTTTTT,CASSLGDASPGELFF
.,TRBJ1-1,TRBV3-1,.,TGTGCCAGCAGCCAACTGGACGGACAGCAACCAGCTTTCTTT,CASSQLDGQQPAFF
TRBD2,TRBJ2-1,TRBV19,many,TGTGCCAGTAGTAAAGGACTAGCGGGGGGCTTCTACAATGAGCAGTTCTTC,CASSKGLAGGFYNEQFF
TRBD2,TRBJ2-7,TRBV7-8,many,TGTGCCAGCAGCTTAGGGACTAGCTCCTACGAGCAGTACTTC,CASSLGTSSYEQYF
.,TRBJ2-3,TRBV9,many,TGTGCCAGCAGCGCAACTATATACGATACGCAGTATTTT,CASSATIYDTQYF
.,TRBJ2-7,TRBV29-1,.,TGCAGCGTTATGCAGGGGAGCTACGAGCAGTACTTC,CSVMQGSYEQYF
.,TRBJ1-5,TRBV30,many,TGTGCCTGGAGTTACAGGGTAGGCCAGCCCCAGCATTTT,CAWSYRVGQPQHF